These T cell receptor beta chains were read from a single sample in a study of CD8 T cells in ankylosing spondylitis. In TCRdb, the 5' RACE reads were re-called with MiXCR into one record per CDR3 protein. The sample has approximately 520,000 distinct CDR3 sequences, approximately 5% seen once. The sample comprised blood, either unsorted or a sorted T cell fraction (not recorded which). The receptors were sampled from a male donor with ankylosing spondylitis. The CDR3 runs from the conserved cysteine through the conserved F or W. Rows may omit the clone size; those that give it use once, few, many or a size class.

V gene: TRBV12-3/TRBV12-4; clone size: many; CDR3 protein: CASRPGLAASTDTQYF
V gene: TRBV11-2; clone size: many; CDR3 protein: CASSLETLRGGSYGYTF
V gene: TRBV3-1; clone size: -; CDR3 protein: CASSQDNGAGELFF
V gene: TRBV10-3; clone size: many; CDR3 protein: CAITSGGTDTQYF
V gene: TRBV27; clone size: many; CDR3 protein: CASSLEGAQNTEAFF
V gene: TRBV9; clone size: many; CDR3 protein: CASSVVADTQYF
V gene: TRBV20-1; clone size: many; CDR3 protein: CSAMTGNSYNEQFF
V gene: TRBV5-1; clone size: many; CDR3 protein: CASSLAPFETSGYTF
V gene: TRBV4-3; clone size: many; CDR3 protein: CASSRSREAASYNEQFF
V gene: TRBV7-9; clone size: many; CDR3 protein: CASSLGFLYEQYF
V gene: TRBV4-1; clone size: few; CDR3 protein: CASSQVGTNRRGYTF
V gene: TRBV11-2; clone size: -; CDR3 protein: CASRSSARRFYNEQFF
V gene: TRBV29-1; clone size: many; CDR3 protein: CSVAAPFPSLRF
V gene: TRBV4-3; clone size: many; CDR3 protein: CASSPRGGSHTEAFF
V gene: TRBV5-1; clone size: many; CDR3 protein: CASSLVGGRAIHEQFF
V gene: TRBV11-2; clone size: many; CDR3 protein: CASSSRDFPYEQYF
V gene: TRBV24-1; clone size: many; CDR3 protein: CATSGDRGPGQPQHF
V gene: TRBV20-1; clone size: many; CDR3 protein: CSAGTTGNYGYTF
V gene: TRBV28; clone size: many; CDR3 protein: CASIGASSLGERKGSEAFF
V gene: TRBV13; clone size: many; CDR3 protein: CASRFRRNYGYTF
V gene: TRBV11-2; clone size: few; CDR3 protein: CASSLAGRGGNEQFF
V gene: TRBV27; clone size: many; CDR3 protein: CASSLSASLGETQYF
V gene: TRBV20-1; clone size: many; CDR3 protein: CSARERTFSTGELFF
V gene: TRBV5-1; clone size: many; CDR3 protein: CASSPSWGYNEKLFF
V gene: TRBV4-1; clone size: many; CDR3 protein: CASSQGPLVGNEQFF